A single T cell receptor (beta chain) is shown here with its context. The method was immunoSEQ multiplex PCR; TCRdb's version includes in-frame clones alone and lacks a portion of them. The table includes about 36,000 clones, about 70% detected once. Trimming removed 4 bases at V and 8 bases at J, with 15 bases between. Germline CDR1 is SGHRS and CDR2 is YFSETQ. There are 13 residues in the CDR3. The sample is drawn from a study of PD-1 blockade in classical Hodgkin lymphoma. The patients all showed relapse after autologous stem cell transplantation, while their brentuximab vedotin exposure varied. The V gene is TRBV5-1, the J gene TRBJ1-2; a weak D match, TRBD1 (6 bases). Sequenced material: peripheral blood mononuclear cells (PBMCs), taken before the second cycle of nivolumab. The sequence was obtained from a human donor with classical Hodgkin lymphoma. The chain's CDR3 is CASSLMDRSGYTF. As DNA, the CDR3 is TGCGCCAGCAGCCTGATGGACAGATCCGGCTACACCTTC.